This TCR beta chain appears in the sequencing data of a study of regulatory T cells in long-lasting Graves disease. The study's findings and limits: Repertoires from persistent disease leaned toward TRBV28, TRBJ1-2 and TRBJ2-5. Between persistent patients, 2,500 to 3,500 public clonotypes were shared, exceeding the roughly 1,000 shared between new patients.

The time point: persistent/refractory GD, antithyroid drugs over 5 years with positive TRAb. PBMC RNA was the source of the TCR library. V dropped 0 bases and J dropped 4; count of bases not matched to a gene: 5. Germline V gene sequence: CDR1 LNHNV, CDR2 YYDKDF (reference sequence). The CDR3 consists of 16 residues. Arm-PCR of CDR3 regions and iRepertoire HTBI primers were used to build TCR beta libraries. Per the authors' pipeline: In the combined samples, roughly 60 TRBV and 15 or so TRBJ segments were identified. MiXCR was run by TCRdb on the multiplex PCR reads, yielding one entry per CDR3 protein. TCRdb, rather than the study authors, made the V and J calls. Altogether about 430,000 distinct CDR3 sequences are present, around a fifth being singletons, with the ten largest covering 13% to 15%. Details on this clonotype: Antigen specificity is unknown.

The origin of this receptor is a female donor with Graves disease. This chain uses TRBV15 with TRBJ1-2, with 10 bases lining up with TRBD1. The specimen comprised peripheral blood mononuclear cells (PBMCs), sampled when the disease was refractory, from a patient treated with antithyroid drugs. DNA of the CDR3: TGTGCCACCAGCAGAGATCGGGGGGACAGGGGCTATGGCTACACCTTC. This encodes CATSRDRGDRGYGYTF. The full variable domain, with the rest looked up from reference TRBV15 and TRBJ1-2, is DAMVIQNPRYQVTQFGKPVTLSCSQTLNHNVMYWYQQKSSQAPKLLFHYYDKDFNNEADTPDNFQSRRPNTSFCFLDIRSPGLGDTAMYLCATSRDRGDRGYGYTFGSGTRLTVV.